The clone carrying this T cell receptor beta chain was observed a few times. Unique molecular identifiers featured in how the TCRbeta library was prepared. TCRdb independently ran MiXCR on the PCR reads; one entry per CDR3 protein. This sample carries some 530,000 distinct CDR3 sequences, roughly an eighth of them seen once, and the ten largest clones take roughly 5.4%. The data derive from a study of T-cell reconstitution after alpha-beta-depleted transplantation in children. V lost 3 bases to trimming and J lost 2 bases, with 14 bases between them. The CDR3 is 15 amino acids. Germline values: CDR1 DFQATT, CDR2 SNEGSKA (reference sequence).

Here the sequenced sample was PBMCs from the stem cell graft donor, taken from the stem cell graft. The sequence derives from a human donor who donated a stem cell graft to a child with combined immunodeficiency. J is TRBJ2-1 and V is TRBV20-1; tentatively, D is TRBD2 (5 bases). CDR3 coding DNA: TGCAGTGCTAGTCAGGTGGGAGCCCCCTACAATGAGCAGTTCTTC. It codes for CSASQVGAPYNEQFF.